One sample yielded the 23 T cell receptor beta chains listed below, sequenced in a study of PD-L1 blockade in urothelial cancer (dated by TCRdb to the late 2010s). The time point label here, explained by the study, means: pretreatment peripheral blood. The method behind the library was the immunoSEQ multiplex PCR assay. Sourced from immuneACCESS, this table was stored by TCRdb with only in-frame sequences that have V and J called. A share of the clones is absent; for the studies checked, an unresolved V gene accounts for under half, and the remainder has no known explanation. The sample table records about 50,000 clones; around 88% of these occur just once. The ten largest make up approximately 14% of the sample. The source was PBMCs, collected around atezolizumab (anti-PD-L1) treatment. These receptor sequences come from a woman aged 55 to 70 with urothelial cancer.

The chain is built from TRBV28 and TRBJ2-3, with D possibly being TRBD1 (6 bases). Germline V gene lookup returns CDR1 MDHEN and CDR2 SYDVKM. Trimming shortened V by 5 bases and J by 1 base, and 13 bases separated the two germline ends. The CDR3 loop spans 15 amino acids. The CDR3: CASSPQGPGTDTQYF. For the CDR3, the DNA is TGTGCCAGCAGTCCGCAGGGGCCCGGCACAGATACGCAGTATTTT.

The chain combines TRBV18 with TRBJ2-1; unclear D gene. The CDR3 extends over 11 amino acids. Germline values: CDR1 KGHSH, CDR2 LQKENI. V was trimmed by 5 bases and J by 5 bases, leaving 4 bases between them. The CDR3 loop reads CASSTNNEQFF. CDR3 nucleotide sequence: TGTGCCAGCTCAACAAACAATGAGCAGTTCTTC.

CDR3 sequence: CATSRENRYGYTF. Written as DNA, the CDR3 is TGTGCCACCAGCAGGGAAAACAGATATGGCTACACCTTC. V gene TRBV15 combines with J gene TRBJ1-2, with unresolved D. The CDR3 has 13 amino acids. Trimming stripped 3 bases from V and 5 bases from J, with 10 bases between. Germline V gene data show CDR1 as LNHNV and CDR2 as YYDKDF (reference sequence).

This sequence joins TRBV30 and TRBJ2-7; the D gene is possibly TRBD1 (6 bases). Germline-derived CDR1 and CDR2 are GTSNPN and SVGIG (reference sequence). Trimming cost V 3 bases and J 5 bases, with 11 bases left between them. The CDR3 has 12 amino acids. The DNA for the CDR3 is TGTGCCTGGAGAGGGGGTCACGACGAGCAGTACTTC. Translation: CAWRGGHDEQYF.

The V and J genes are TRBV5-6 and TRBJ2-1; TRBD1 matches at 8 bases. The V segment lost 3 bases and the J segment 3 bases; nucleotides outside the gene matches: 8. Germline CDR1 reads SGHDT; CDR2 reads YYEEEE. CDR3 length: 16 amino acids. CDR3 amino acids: CASSWGVQGGYNEQFF. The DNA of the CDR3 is TGTGCCAGCAGCTGGGGGGTACAGGGGGGCTACAATGAGCAGTTCTTC.

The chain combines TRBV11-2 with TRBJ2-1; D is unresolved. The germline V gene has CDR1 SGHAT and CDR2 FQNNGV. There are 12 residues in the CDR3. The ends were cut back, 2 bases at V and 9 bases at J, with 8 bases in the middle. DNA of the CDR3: TGTGCCAGCAGCTTAATCGCCGGTGAGCAGTTCTTC. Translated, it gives CASSLIAGEQFF.

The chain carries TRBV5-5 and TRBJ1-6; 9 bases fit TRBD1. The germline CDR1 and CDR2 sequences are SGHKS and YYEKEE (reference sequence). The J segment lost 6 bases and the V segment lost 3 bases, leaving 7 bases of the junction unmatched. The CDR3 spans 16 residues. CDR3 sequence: CASSSGQGFGNSPLHF. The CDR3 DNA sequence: TGTGCCAGCAGCTCAGGACAGGGGTTCGGTAATTCACCCCTCCACTTT.

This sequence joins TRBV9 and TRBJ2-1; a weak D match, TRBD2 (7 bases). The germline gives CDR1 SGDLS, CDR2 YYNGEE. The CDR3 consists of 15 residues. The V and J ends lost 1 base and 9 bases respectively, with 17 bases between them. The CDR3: CASSVLEGGLFEQFF. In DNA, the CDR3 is TGTGCCAGCAGCGTACTGGAGGGGGGGCTGTTTGAGCAGTTCTTC.

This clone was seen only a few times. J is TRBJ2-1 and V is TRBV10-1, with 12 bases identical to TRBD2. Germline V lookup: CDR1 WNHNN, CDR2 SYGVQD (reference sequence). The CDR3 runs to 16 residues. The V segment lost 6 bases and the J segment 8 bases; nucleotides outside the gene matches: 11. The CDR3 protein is CASSRQVTSGRHEQFF. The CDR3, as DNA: TGCGCCAGCAGCAGACAAGTGACTAGCGGGAGACATGAGCAGTTCTTC.

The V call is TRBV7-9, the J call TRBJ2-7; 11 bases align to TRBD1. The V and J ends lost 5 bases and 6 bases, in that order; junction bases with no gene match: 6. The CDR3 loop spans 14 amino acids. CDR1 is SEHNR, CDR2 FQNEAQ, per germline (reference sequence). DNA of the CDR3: TGTGCCAGCAGCACGGACAGGGGGCGGATCGAGCAGTACTTC. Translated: CASSTDRGRIEQYF.

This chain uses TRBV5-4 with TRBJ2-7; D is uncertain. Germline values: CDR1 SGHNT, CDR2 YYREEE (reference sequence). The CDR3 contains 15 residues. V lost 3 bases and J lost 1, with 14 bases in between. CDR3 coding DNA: TGTGCCAGCAGCTCGTACCGGCAGGTTTCCTACGAGCAGTACTTC. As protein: CASSSYRQVSYEQYF.

The CDR3 DNA reads TGTGCCAGCAGCTTAGGTCGGGTAACTAATGAAAAACTGTTTTTT. Translated: CASSLGRVTNEKLFF. The J gene is TRBJ1-4, the V gene TRBV7-9; D unresolved. The CDR3 spans 15 residues. V shed 1 base and J shed 1 base, with 7 bases lying between them. The germline V gene has CDR1 SEHNR and CDR2 FQNEAQ (reference sequence). Filled out from reference TRBV7-9 and TRBJ1-4, the complete variable domain reads DTGVSQNPRHKITKRGQNVTFRCDPISEHNRLYWYRQTLGQGPEFLTYFQNEAQLEKSRLLSDRFSAERPKGSFSTLEIQRTEQGDSAMYLCASSLGRVTNEKLFFGSGTQLSVL.

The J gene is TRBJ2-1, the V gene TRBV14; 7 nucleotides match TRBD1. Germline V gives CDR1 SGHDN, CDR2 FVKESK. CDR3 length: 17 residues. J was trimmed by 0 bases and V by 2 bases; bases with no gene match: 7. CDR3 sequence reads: CASSQITGQSSYNEQFF. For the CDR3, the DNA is TGTGCCAGCAGCCAAATCACGGGACAGAGCTCCTACAATGAGCAGTTCTTC.

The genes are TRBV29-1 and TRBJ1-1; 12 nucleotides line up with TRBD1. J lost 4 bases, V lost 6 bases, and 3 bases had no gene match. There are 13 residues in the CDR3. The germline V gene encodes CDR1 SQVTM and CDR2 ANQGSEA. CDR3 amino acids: CSVAGQGATEAFF. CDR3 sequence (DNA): TGCAGCGTAGCGGGACAGGGGGCCACTGAAGCTTTCTTT. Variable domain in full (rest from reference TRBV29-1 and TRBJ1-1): SAVISQKPSRDICQRGTSLTIQCQVDSQVTMMFWYRQQPGQSLTLIATANQGSEATYESGFVIDKFPISRPNLTFSTLTVSNMSPEDSSIYLCSVAGQGATEAFFGQGTRLTVV.

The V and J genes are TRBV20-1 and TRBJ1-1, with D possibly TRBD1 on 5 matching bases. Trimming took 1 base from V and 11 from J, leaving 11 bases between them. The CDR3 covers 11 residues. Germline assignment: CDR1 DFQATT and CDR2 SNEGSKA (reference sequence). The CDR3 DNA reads TGCAGTGCTAGAGTAGGGGAGGTGGCTTTCTTT. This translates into CSARVGEVAFF.

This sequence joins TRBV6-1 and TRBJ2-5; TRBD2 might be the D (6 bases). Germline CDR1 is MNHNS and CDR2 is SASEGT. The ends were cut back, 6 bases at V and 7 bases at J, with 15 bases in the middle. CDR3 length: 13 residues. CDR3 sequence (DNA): TGTGCCAGCAGACCCTCCCTGGGGGGGACCCAGTACTTC. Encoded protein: CASRPSLGGTQYF.

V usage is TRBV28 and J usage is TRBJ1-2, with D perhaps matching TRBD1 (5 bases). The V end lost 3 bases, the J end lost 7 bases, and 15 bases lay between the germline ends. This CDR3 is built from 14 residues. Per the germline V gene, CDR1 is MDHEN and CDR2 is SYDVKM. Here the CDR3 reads CASSLGGARSGYTF. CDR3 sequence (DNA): TGTGCCAGCAGTTTGGGAGGGGCCAGAAGTGGCTACACCTTC.

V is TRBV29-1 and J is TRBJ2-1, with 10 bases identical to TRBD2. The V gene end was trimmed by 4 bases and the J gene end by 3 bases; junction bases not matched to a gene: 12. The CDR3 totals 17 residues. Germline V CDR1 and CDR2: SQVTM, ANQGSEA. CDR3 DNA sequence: TGCAGCGTTGCCGGGGGAGCGGGAGGGCCCTTCTACAATGAGCAGTTCTTC. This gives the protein CSVAGGAGGPFYNEQFF.

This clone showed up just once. The DNA of the CDR3 is TGCGCCAGCAGCATAGGGACAGGGGGCTCCTACGAGCAGTACTTC. Translation gives CASSIGTGGSYEQYF. This chain connects TRBV5-1 to TRBJ2-7; the match to TRBD1 covers 11 bases. V was pared by 4 bases and J by 0 bases, with 3 bases of the junction left unmatched. From germline, CDR1 is SGHRS and CDR2 YFSETQ. The CDR3 totals 15 residues.

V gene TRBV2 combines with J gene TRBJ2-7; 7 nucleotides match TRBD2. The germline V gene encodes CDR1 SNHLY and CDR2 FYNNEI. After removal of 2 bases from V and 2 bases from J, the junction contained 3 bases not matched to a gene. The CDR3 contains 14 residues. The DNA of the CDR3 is TGTGCCAGCAGTGAATTTGGGAGGGCCTACGAGCAGTACTTC. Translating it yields CASSEFGRAYEQYF.

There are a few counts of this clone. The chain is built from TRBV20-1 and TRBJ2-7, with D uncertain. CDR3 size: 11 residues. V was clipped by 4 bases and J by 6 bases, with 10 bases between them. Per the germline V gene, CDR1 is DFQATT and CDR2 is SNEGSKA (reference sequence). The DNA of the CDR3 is TGCAGTGCTACCTGGTTGCGCGAGCAGTACTTC. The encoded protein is CSATWLREQYF.

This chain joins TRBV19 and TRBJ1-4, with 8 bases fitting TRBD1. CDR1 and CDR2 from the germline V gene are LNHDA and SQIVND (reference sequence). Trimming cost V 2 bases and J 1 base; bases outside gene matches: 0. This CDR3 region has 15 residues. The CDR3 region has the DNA TGTGCCAGTAGTATAACAGGGGGAACTAATGAAAAACTGTTTTTT. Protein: CASSITGGTNEKLFF.

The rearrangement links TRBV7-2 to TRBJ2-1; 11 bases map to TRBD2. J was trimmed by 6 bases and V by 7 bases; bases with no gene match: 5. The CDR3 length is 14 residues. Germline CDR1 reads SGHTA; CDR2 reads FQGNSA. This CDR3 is CASTIGLAGNEQFF. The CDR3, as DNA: TGTGCCAGCACCATAGGACTAGCGGGCAATGAGCAGTTCTTC.